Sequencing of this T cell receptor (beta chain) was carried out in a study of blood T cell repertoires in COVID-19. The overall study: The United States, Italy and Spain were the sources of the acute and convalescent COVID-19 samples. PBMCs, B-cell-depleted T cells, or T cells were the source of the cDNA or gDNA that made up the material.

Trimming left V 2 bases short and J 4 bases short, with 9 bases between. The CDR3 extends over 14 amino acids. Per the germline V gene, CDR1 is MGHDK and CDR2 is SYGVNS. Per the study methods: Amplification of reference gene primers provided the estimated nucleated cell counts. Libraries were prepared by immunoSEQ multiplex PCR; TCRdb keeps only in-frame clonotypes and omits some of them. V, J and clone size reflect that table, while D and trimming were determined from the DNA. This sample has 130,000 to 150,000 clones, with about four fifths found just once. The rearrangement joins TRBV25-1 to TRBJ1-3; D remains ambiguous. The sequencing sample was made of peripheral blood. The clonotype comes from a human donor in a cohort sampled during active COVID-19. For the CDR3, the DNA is TGTGCCAGCAGTGAAAAGGTGGAGGGAAACACCATATATTTT. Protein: CASSEKVEGNTIYF.